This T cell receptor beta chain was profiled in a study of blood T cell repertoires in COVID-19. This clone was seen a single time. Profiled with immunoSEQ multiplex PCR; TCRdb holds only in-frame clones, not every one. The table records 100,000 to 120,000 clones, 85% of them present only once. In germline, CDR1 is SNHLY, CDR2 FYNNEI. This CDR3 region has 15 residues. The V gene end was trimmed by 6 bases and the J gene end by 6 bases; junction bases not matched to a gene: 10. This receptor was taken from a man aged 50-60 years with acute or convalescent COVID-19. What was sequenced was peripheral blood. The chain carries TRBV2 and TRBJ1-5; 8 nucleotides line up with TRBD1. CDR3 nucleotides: TGTGCCAGCAGCGGACAGGGACCAAGAGGTCAGCCCCAGCATTTT. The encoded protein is CASSGQGPRGQPQHF.